This is a list of T cell receptor beta chains from one sample in a study of post-analysis software for immune sequencing data. Via MiXCR, TCRdb re-called the PCR reads, giving one row per CDR3 protein. This table has approximately 350,000 distinct CDR3 sequences, roughly 38% appearing once. Sequencing was performed on blood. The receptors come from a girl aged 5 to 17 with multiple sclerosis. Each CDR3 is given with its conserved first and last residue. A D gene is named only where the DNA matches it firmly. Clone size is not always given. Where it is, it says once, few, many or a class for expanded clones.

D,size,J,V,CDR3,DNA
.,.,TRBJ1-6,TRBV20-1,CSASQDPDSPLHF,TGCAGTGCTAGTCAGGACCCTGATTCACCCCTCCACTTT
TRBD1,.,TRBJ1-2,TRBV5-6,CASSLVDREDGYTF,TGTGCCAGCAGCTTGGTAGACAGGGAGGATGGCTACACCTTC
TRBD2,many,TRBJ2-5,TRBV10-3,CAISVTSGKKDQYF,TGTGCCATCAGTGTGACTAGCGGGAAGAAGGACCAGTACTTC
.,.,TRBJ2-3,TRBV7-8,CASSLVPGGTDTQYF,TGTGCCAGCAGCTTAGTCCCAGGGGGCACAGATACGCAGTATTTT
.,.,TRBJ1-2,TRBV18,CASSPPGEVGGCTF,TGTGCCAGCTCACCACCGGGGGAGGTTGGCGGCTGCACCTTC
.,.,TRBJ1-6,TRBV5-1,CASRPRIDSPLHF,TGCGCCAGCAGGCCCAGAATTGATTCACCCCTCCACTTT
.,.,TRBJ2-3,TRBV20-1,CSARGRPSTDTQYF,TGCAGTGCACGAGGCCGGCCTAGCACAGATACGCAGTATTTT
.,.,TRBJ2-2,TRBV10-3,CAIRGHPYTGELFF,TGTGCCATCAGGGGACATCCCTACACCGGGGAGCTGTTTTTT
.,few,TRBJ2-1,TRBV5-4,CASSLDVGSYNEQFF,TGTGCCAGCAGCTTGGATGTTGGGTCCTACAATGAGCAGTTCTTC
TRBD2,.,TRBJ2-5,TRBV7-2,CASSRTSGRETQYF,TGTGCCAGCAGCAGGACTAGCGGCCGGGAGACCCAGTACTTC
.,few,TRBJ2-1,TRBV5-1,CASSLAADSSSYNEQFF,TGCGCCAGCAGCTTGGCGGCCGACAGCAGCTCCTACAATGAGCAGTTCTTC
TRBD1,few,TRBJ2-3,TRBV29-1,CSPRDSNTDTQYF,TGCAGCCCCCGGGACAGCAACACAGATACGCAGTATTTT
.,few,TRBJ2-1,TRBV7-9,CASIPPGGAYNEQFF,TGTGCCAGCATCCCACCAGGGGGGGCCTACAATGAGCAGTTCTTC
.,few,TRBJ2-1,TRBV29-1,CSVWRQGGSSSYNEQFF,TGCAGCGTTTGGAGACAGGGAGGGAGTAGCTCCTACAATGAGCAGTTCTTC
TRBD1,few,TRBJ1-2,TRBV29-1,CSVGGQGGAYGYTF,TGCAGCGTTGGGGGACAGGGGGGAGCCTATGGCTACACCTTC
TRBD2,.,TRBJ2-3,TRBV5-6,CASSPGTTTDTQYF,TGTGCCAGCAGTCCCGGGACTACCACAGATACGCAGTATTTT
.,few,TRBJ1-1,TRBV20-1,CSAKPRGTEAFF,TGCAGTGCTAAACCCAGGGGCACTGAAGCTTTCTTT
.,.,TRBJ2-7,TRBV12-3/TRBV12-4,CASSDNGWVRPSYEQYF,TGTGCCAGCAGTGATAATGGGTGGGTCAGACCATCCTACGAGCAGTACTTC
.,.,TRBJ1-2,TRBV9,CASSAGTPTYGYTF,TGTGCCAGCAGCGCCGGGACTCCCACCTATGGCTACACCTTC
.,many,TRBJ2-5,TRBV7-2,CASRPTYAAETQYF,TGTGCCAGCAGACCGACATACGCGGCGGAGACCCAGTACTTC
.,.,TRBJ1-6,TRBV20-1,CSARVDANSPLHF,TGCAGTGCTAGAGTGGACGCGAATTCACCCCTCCACTTT
TRBD1,few,TRBJ1-1,TRBV20-1,CRADRGSREAFF,TGCAGGGCGGACAGGGGGAGTAGGGAAGCTTTCTTT
TRBD1,.,TRBJ1-1,TRBV4-1,CASSYGQGLNTEAFF,TGCGCCAGCAGCTACGGACAGGGACTGAACACTGAAGCTTTCTTT
.,.,TRBJ2-1,TRBV6-6,CASSYRAGDNNEQFF,TGTGCCAGCAGTTACAGGGCTGGAGATAACAATGAGCAGTTCTTC
.,.,TRBJ1-2,TRBV3-1,CASSQRGNYGYTF,TGTGCCAGCAGCCAACGAGGGAACTATGGCTACACCTTC
.,.,TRBJ2-3,TRBV11-2,CASSLVVLSTDTQYF,TGTGCCAGCAGCTTAGTAGTCCTAAGCACAGATACGCAGTATTTT
TRBD1,.,TRBJ1-2,TRBV12-3/TRBV12-4,CASSLGDRINGYTF,TGTGCCAGCAGTTTAGGGGACAGGATCAATGGCTACACCTTC
.,.,TRBJ2-6,TRBV2,CASSAGFPGANVLTF,TGTGCCAGCAGTGCGGGGTTCCCTGGGGCCAACGTCCTGACTTTC
TRBD2,.,TRBJ2-5,TRBV27,CASSLRLAGLETQYF,TGTGCCAGCAGTTTAAGACTAGCGGGGTTAGAGACCCAGTACTTC
.,.,TRBJ1-4,TRBV7-9,CASSLGAGYEKLFF,TGTGCCAGCAGCTTAGGGGCTGGGTATGAAAAACTGTTTTTT
.,.,TRBJ1-5,TRBV28,CASSLGGPARNQPQHF,TGTGCCAGCAGTTTAGGGGGCCCCGCCCGGAATCAGCCCCAGCATTTT
.,.,TRBJ1-5,TRBV12-3/TRBV12-4,CASSSREGNQPQHF,TGTGCCAGCAGTTCCAGGGAGGGTAATCAGCCCCAGCATTTT
.,few,TRBJ2-5,TRBV29-1,CSVHVAGTSQETQYF,TGCAGCGTCCATGTCGCGGGGACCTCGCAAGAGACCCAGTACTTC
TRBD2,few,TRBJ2-3,TRBV29-1,CSVGPAGAGGTQYF,TGCAGCGTTGGTCCAGCGGGGGCCGGAGGTACGCAGTATTTT
.,few,TRBJ1-2,TRBV7-9,CASSLTGVVAYGYTF,TGTGCCAGCAGCTTAACGGGGGTTGTGGCCTATGGCTACACCTTC
TRBD1,few,TRBJ1-2,TRBV10-3,CAIRSGTGALANYGYTF,TGTGCCATCAGATCTGGGACAGGGGCACTAGCTAACTATGGCTACACCTTC
.,.,TRBJ1-2,TRBV24-1,CATSDVDSNYGYTF,TGTGCCACCAGTGATGTGGACAGTAACTATGGCTACACCTTC
.,.,TRBJ2-7,TRBV29-1,CSVEDRDTPYNEQYF,TGCAGCGTTGAAGATCGGGACACCCCATACAATGAGCAGTACTTC
.,few,TRBJ2-7,TRBV4-2,CASSQASGAVKPSYEQYF,TGTGCCAGCAGCCAAGCCTCCGGGGCCGTGAAACCCTCCTACGAGCAGTACTTC
.,.,TRBJ2-5,TRBV5-1,CASSKQAGAETQYF,TGCGCCAGCAGCAAACAGGCGGGGGCAGAGACCCAGTACTTC
.,.,TRBJ1-2,TRBV2,CASSFRPYGYTF,TGTGCCAGCAGCTTTAGGCCCTATGGCTACACCTTC
.,many,TRBJ1-5,TRBV7-4,CASSLQGRVGNQPQHF,TGTGCCAGCAGCTTACAGGGACGGGTGGGCAATCAGCCCCAGCATTTT
.,few,TRBJ2-4,TRBV7-9,CASSPGQNIQYF,TGTGCCAGCAGCCCCGGACAGAACATTCAGTACTTC
TRBD2,.,TRBJ2-1,TRBV20-1,CSAPLASGLYNEQFF,TGCAGTGCTCCTCTGGCTAGCGGGTTATACAATGAGCAGTTCTTC
.,few,TRBJ2-3,TRBV29-1,CSVEGHASTDTQYF,TGCAGCGTTGAGGGGCATGCTAGCACAGATACGCAGTATTTT
TRBD1,.,TRBJ2-3,TRBV7-2,CASSTTRGDTQYF,TGTGCCAGCAGCACAACCAGGGGGGATACGCAGTATTTT
.,.,TRBJ1-5,TRBV10-3,CAISDKGQNQPQHF,TGTGCCATCAGTGATAAGGGGCAAAATCAGCCCCAGCATTTT
.,.,TRBJ2-3,TRBV6-5,CASSYSIPAVGTDTQYF,TGTGCCAGCAGTTACTCGATCCCGGCCGTGGGCACAGATACGCAGTATTTT
.,few,TRBJ2-4,TRBV20-1,CSASGSRLPKNIQYF,TGCAGTGCTAGCGGGTCTCGGCTTCCCAAAAACATTCAGTACTTC
TRBD1,.,TRBJ1-5,TRBV6-6,CASTSGSGGRNQPQHF,TGTGCCAGCACTTCGGGGTCAGGGGGCCGGAATCAGCCCCAGCATTTT
.,few,TRBJ1-1,TRBV28,CASTEVANGEAFF,TGTGCCAGCACCGAGGTGGCGAACGGTGAAGCTTTCTTT
TRBD1,few,TRBJ1-1,TRBV3-1,CASRPPRGTGGNTEAFF,TGTGCCAGCAGACCTCCTCGCGGGACAGGGGGGAACACTGAAGCTTTCTTT
TRBD1,few,TRBJ2-7,TRBV4-3,CASSQDLRTGGAQYF,TGCGCCAGCAGCCAAGATTTAAGGACAGGGGGCGCCCAGTACTTC
.,few,TRBJ2-1,TRBV7-8,CASSSSVGSYNEQFF,TGTGCCAGCAGCAGCTCCGTGGGCTCCTACAATGAGCAGTTCTTC
TRBD1,.,TRBJ1-1,TRBV27,CASSLLETGGRYTEAFF,TGTGCCAGCAGTTTGCTAGAGACAGGGGGTAGGTACACTGAAGCTTTCTTT
.,.,TRBJ1-4,TRBV4-2,CASSRQGWEKLFF,TGTGCCAGCAGTCGGCAGGGTTGGGAAAAACTGTTTTTT
TRBD2,few,TRBJ2-1,TRBV5-1,CASSGPGLAGGNNEQFF,TGCGCCAGCAGCGGACCGGGACTAGCGGGGGGAAACAATGAGCAGTTCTTC
.,.,TRBJ1-2,TRBV11-2,CASSLDLGGGGYTF,TGTGCCAGCAGCTTAGATCTGGGGGGTGGTGGCTACACCTTC
.,.,TRBJ2-4,TRBV5-1,CASSMGEEQNIQYF,TGCGCCAGCAGCATGGGGGAAGAGCAAAACATTCAGTACTTC
.,.,TRBJ2-1,TRBV4-2,CASSQEEGLTNNEQFF,TGTGCCAGCAGCCAAGAAGAGGGACTCACCAACAATGAGCAGTTCTTC